This T cell receptor (beta chain) comes out of a study of CD8 T cells in Susac syndrome. Study-level findings and limits: The study recognized that the number of individuals in its TCR sequencing and HLA analysis was relatively small.

CD8+ and CD4+ T cells from blood underwent TCR beta sequencing. Negative isolation was applied to CD8+ and CD4+ T cells, and FACS enrichment was applied to TEMRA cells. Random hexamers were used to reverse transcribe an amount of roughly 0.45 to 1 ug RNA. immunoSEQ multiplex PCR amplified TCR beta CDR3 across 54 Vbeta, 13 Jbeta. Using its own MiXCR run on the immunoSEQ multiplex PCR reads, TCRdb lists one record per CDR3 protein. The sample includes about 140,000 distinct CDR3 sequences, approximately 95% of them seen just once. Regarding this clonotype: Its antigen is not identified.

Between the trimmed V and J ends, which lost 1 base and 7 bases, there was a span of 8 bases. Germline V CDR1 and CDR2: LNHNV, YYDKDF (reference sequence). The CDR3 extends over 13 amino acids. The chain links TRBV15 to TRBJ2-1, with D maybe TRBD2 (6 bases). The TCR was taken from a human donor with multiple sclerosis. The specimen was CD4+ T cells from PBMCs. CDR3 sequence: CATSRVRENEQFF. For the CDR3, the DNA is TGTGCCACCAGCAGAGTTCGGGAGAATGAGCAGTTCTTC. The full variable domain, with the rest looked up from reference TRBV15 and TRBJ2-1, is DAMVIQNPRYQVTQFGKPVTLSCSQTLNHNVMYWYQQKSSQAPKLLFHYYDKDFNNEADTPDNFQSRRPNTSFCFLDIRSPGLGDTAMYLCATSRVRENEQFFGPGTRLTVL.